A selection of T cell receptor beta chains follows, all from one sample in a study of shared clonotypes between healthy human individuals. This table comes from immunoSEQ multiplex PCR, and its TCRdb copy is limited to in-frame clones, with some not included. In the table there are just over 2,000,000 clones, around 96% of which are singletons. The sample comprised naive CD8+ T cells sorted from blood. These TCRs come from a man aged 18-30 years in good health. Each CDR3 is given with its conserved first and last residue. D genes are given only for firm matches. Only some rows state a clone size, as once, few, many or a class for expanded clones.

CDR3 length | D gene | J gene | clone size | V gene | CDR3 DNA | CDR3 protein
15 | TRBD1 | TRBJ1-2 | once | TRBV9 | TGTGCCAGCAGCACCGGGACAGGGGATTTCTATGGCTACACCTTC | CASSTGTGDFYGYTF
14 | . | TRBJ2-1 | . | TRBV28 | TGTGCCAGCAGTTTGGTAGCACCCGCGGATGAGCAGTTCTTC | CASSLVAPADEQFF
15 | TRBD2 | TRBJ2-5 | . | TRBV9 | TGTGCCAGCAGCGCGACTAGCGGGATGTACGAGACCCAGTACTTC | CASSATSGMYETQYF
15 | . | TRBJ2-2 | . | TRBV27 | TGTGCCAGCAGTTTCGGTCTAGCGAACACCGGGGAGCTGTTTTTT | CASSFGLANTGELFF
11 | . | TRBJ2-7 | . | TRBV11-2 | TGTGCCAGCAGCTTAGTGGAGGCGCAGTACTTC | CASSLVEAQYF
16 | . | TRBJ2-3 | . | TRBV7-3 | TGTGCCAGCAGCCCTTCTGGCGGCCTAAGCACAGATACGCAGTATTTT | CASSPSGGLSTDTQYF
15 | TRBD2 | TRBJ2-1 | once | TRBV4-1 | TGCGCCAGCAGCCAAGGACTAGCGGGGTACAATGAGCAGTTCTTC | CASSQGLAGYNEQFF
13 | . | TRBJ2-7 | . | TRBV6-5 | TGTGCCAGCAGTTTAGGGCTCAGGGGCGAGCAGTACTTC | CASSLGLRGEQYF
16 | TRBD2 | TRBJ2-1 | . | TRBV2 | TGTGCCAGCAGTATCGGGACTACCTCATTCTACAATGAGCAGTTCTTC | CASSIGTTSFYNEQFF
16 | TRBD2 | TRBJ2-1 | once | TRBV15 | TGTGCCACCAGCCGGGGGCGGGAGGGGTCCTACAATGAGCAGTTCTTC | CATSRGREGSYNEQFF
16 | . | TRBJ2-7 | . | TRBV6-5 | TGTGCCAGCAGTTACTCCTGGGCTAACCCCTCCTACGAGCAGTACTTC | CASSYSWANPSYEQYF
13 | . | TRBJ2-1 | . | TRBV29-1 | TGCAGCGCCCAACGATATGGGAGCTTCGAGCAGTTCTTC | CSAQRYGSFEQFF
15 | TRBD1 | TRBJ1-1 | . | TRBV7-9 | TGTGCCAGCAGCCCAGAAGGGACAGAGAACACTGAAGCTTTCTTT | CASSPEGTENTEAFF
13 | . | TRBJ1-4 | . | TRBV9 | TGTGCCAGCAGCGATGGGTCCAACGAAAAACTGTTTTTT | CASSDGSNEKLFF
15 | . | TRBJ2-2 | once | TRBV5-1 | TGCGCCAGCAGCCGTGAGACCTTAAACACCGGGGAGCTGTTTTTT | CASSRETLNTGELFF
17 | . | TRBJ1-5 | once | TRBV4-1 | TGCGCCAGCAGCCAAGAGTATGTATCACCTAGCAATCAGCCCCAGCATTTT | CASSQEYVSPSNQPQHF
15 | . | TRBJ1-5 | . | TRBV4-1 | TGCGCCAGCAGCCTATGGGGGGCTGGCAATCAGCCCCAGCATTTT | CASSLWGAGNQPQHF
16 | TRBD1 | TRBJ2-2 | . | TRBV29-1 | TGCAGCGTTGAAGATTTACGACAGGGGGCGACAGGGGAGCTGTTTTTT | CSVEDLRQGATGELFF
12 | . | TRBJ1-2 | . | TRBV13 | TGTGCCAGCAGCTTAGGGGCAGACGGCTACACCTTC | CASSLGADGYTF
14 | TRBD1 | TRBJ2-7 | few | TRBV9 | TGTGCCAGCAGCGGCCGGGACAGCTCCTACGAGCAGTACTTC | CASSGRDSSYEQYF
17 | TRBD1 | TRBJ2-7 | . | TRBV28 | TGTGCCAGCAGTTCCCACGGGTCGACAGGGCGGACTTACGAGCAGTACTTC | CASSSHGSTGRTYEQYF
13 | . | TRBJ2-3 | . | TRBV27 | TGTGCCAGCAGTGGCCAGTACTGGGATACGCAGTATTTT | CASSGQYWDTQYF
13 | . | TRBJ2-1 | . | TRBV30 | TGTGCCTGGACCCCGGTTCGAGACAATGAGCAGTTCTTC | CAWTPVRDNEQFF
17 | TRBD2 | TRBJ2-1 | . | TRBV10-2 | TGCGCCAGCCGAACTAGCGGGAGACCTCTTATAGACAATGAGCAGTTCTTC | CASRTSGRPLIDNEQFF
15 | . | TRBJ1-5 | . | TRBV19 | TGTGCCAGTACCCCTGCCGGGGGGAGCAATCAGCCCCAGCATTTT | CASTPAGGSNQPQHF
11 | . | TRBJ2-2 | . | TRBV5-1 | TGCGCCAGCAGCTTCGTCGGGGAGCTGTTTTTT | CASSFVGELFF
15 | . | TRBJ1-1 | . | TRBV30 | TGTGCCTGGAGTGTGTATGGGAACCGGGGGGCTGAAGCTTTCTTT | CAWSVYGNRGAEAFF
14 | . | TRBJ1-4 | . | TRBV28 | TGTGCCAGCAGTTTAGGGGTTACTAATGAAAAACTGTTTTTT | CASSLGVTNEKLFF
14 | . | TRBJ2-5 | . | TRBV6-5 | TGTGCCAGCAGTTACGTCGGGTCCCAAGAGACCCAGTACTTC | CASSYVGSQETQYF
12 | . | TRBJ1-2 | . | TRBV7-9 | TGTGCCAGCAGCCCACGCCCCGATGGCTACACCTTC | CASSPRPDGYTF
17 | . | TRBJ1-5 | . | TRBV5-4 | TGTGCCAGCAGCTTTAAGGGTACGGCCAGGAGCAATCAGCCCCAGCATTTT | CASSFKGTARSNQPQHF
16 | . | TRBJ2-2 | . | TRBV2 | TGTGCCAGCAGTGAAGAGGGTAGTAGGATCACCGGGGAGCTGTTTTTT | CASSEEGSRITGELFF
19 | . | TRBJ2-7 | . | TRBV27 | TGTGCCAGCAGTTTACAGCCCATCATCGGTAGCGGCCCGCCCTACGAGCAGTACTTC | CASSLQPIIGSGPPYEQYF
17 | TRBD1 | TRBJ2-7 | once | TRBV6-1 | TGTGCCAGCAGTGTTCTTGGGACAGGTTTTAGCTCCTACGAGCAGTACTTC | CASSVLGTGFSSYEQYF
15 | . | TRBJ2-3 | . | TRBV13 | TGTGCCAGCAGCTTAAGTGACTCTTCCACAGATACGCAGTATTTT | CASSLSDSSTDTQYF
17 | TRBD2 | TRBJ2-3 | . | TRBV7-6 | TGTGCCAGCAGCTTAGGTACAGCGGGAGGGTTAACAGATACGCAGTATTTT | CASSLGTAGGLTDTQYF
12 | . | TRBJ2-7 | . | TRBV30 | TGTGCCTGGAACACAGGGAACGACGAGCAGTACTTC | CAWNTGNDEQYF
19 | . | TRBJ2-3 | . | TRBV5-6 | TGTGCCAGCAGCCAGGCCTCGGTCCAGGCCGCCGAACTCACAGATACGCAGTATTTT | CASSQASVQAAELTDTQYF
16 | . | TRBJ2-7 | . | TRBV27 | TGTGCCAGCAGTCCCTCTTGGGGGGCCTTCTCCTACGAGCAGTACTTC | CASSPSWGAFSYEQYF
13 | . | TRBJ1-4 | . | TRBV6-1 | TGTGCCATTAGGCCGGGGGGGAGTGAAAAACTGTTTTTT | CAIRPGGSEKLFF
15 | TRBD1 | TRBJ2-7 | . | TRBV7-7 | TGTGCTAGCAGCCGAGGGGGACAGGGAACCTACGAGCAGTACTTC | CASSRGGQGTYEQYF
15 | . | TRBJ1-1 | once | TRBV5-8 | TGTGCCAGCAGTCCAGTACGGGGGCTGTACACTGAAGCTTTCTTT | CASSPVRGLYTEAFF
15 | . | TRBJ2-1 | . | TRBV4-1 | TGCGCCAGCAGCCAGTCAGGGGGACTGTACAATGAGCAGTTCTTC | CASSQSGGLYNEQFF
15 | . | TRBJ2-1 | . | TRBV6-5 | TGTGCCAGCAGTTACTCAGGACCCTCCTACAATGAGCAGTTCTTC | CASSYSGPSYNEQFF
16 | . | TRBJ1-6 | . | TRBV13 | TGTGCCAGCAGTACTACAGGGAGCTCCTATAATTCACCCCTCCACTTT | CASSTTGSSYNSPLHF
14 | . | TRBJ2-7 | few | TRBV4-3 | TGCGCCAGCAGCCAAGTCCTAGGGGACTACGAGCAGTACTTC | CASSQVLGDYEQYF
15 | . | TRBJ1-1 | . | TRBV5-1 | TGCGCCAGCAGCTTACAGGCGGCCGGGGAAACTGAAGCTTTCTTT | CASSLQAAGETEAFF
17 | TRBD2 | TRBJ2-7 | . | TRBV5-1 | TGCGCCAGCAGCCCACTAGCGGGAGGGCTCCCCTCCTACGAGCAGTACTTC | CASSPLAGGLPSYEQYF
14 | TRBD1 | TRBJ1-2 | . | TRBV5-4 | TGTGCCAGCAGCTTGGAAGCAGGGGGCACTGGCTACACCTTC | CASSLEAGGTGYTF